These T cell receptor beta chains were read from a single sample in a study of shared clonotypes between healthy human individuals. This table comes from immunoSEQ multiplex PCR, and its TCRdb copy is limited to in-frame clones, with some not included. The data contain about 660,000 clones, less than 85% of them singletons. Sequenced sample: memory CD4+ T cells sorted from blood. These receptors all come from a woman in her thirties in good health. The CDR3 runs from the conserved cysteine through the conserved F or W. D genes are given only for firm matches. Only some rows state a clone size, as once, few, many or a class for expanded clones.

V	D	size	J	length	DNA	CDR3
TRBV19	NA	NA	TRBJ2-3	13	TGTGCCAGTAGTATACCCCTCACCAGCGTCAAGTATTTT	CASSIPLTSVKYF
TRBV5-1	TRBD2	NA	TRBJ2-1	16	TGCGCCAGCAGGAAAAATGGACTAGCGGGAGTAGATGAGCAGTTCTTC	CASRKNGLAGVDEQFF
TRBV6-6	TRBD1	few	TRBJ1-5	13	TGTGCCAGCAGAGACAGGGGGGATCAGCCCCAGCATTTT	CASRDRGDQPQHF
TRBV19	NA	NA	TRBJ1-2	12	TGTGCCAGTAGTATAGGGGGCGCGGGCTACACCTTC	CASSIGGAGYTF
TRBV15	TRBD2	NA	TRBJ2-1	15	TGTGCCACCAGCAGAGATTCTAGCGGATACAATGAGCAGTTCTTC	CATSRDSSGYNEQFF
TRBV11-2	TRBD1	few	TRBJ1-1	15	TGTGCCAGCAGCAAAGCAGGGGGCGGGGTTCCTGAAGCTTTCTTT	CASSKAGGGVPEAFF
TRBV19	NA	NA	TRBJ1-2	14	TGTGCCAGTAGGAAAAATCGGGACAACTATGGCTACACCTTC	CASRKNRDNYGYTF
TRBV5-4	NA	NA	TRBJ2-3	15	TGTGCCAGCACCAACCCGTCGGGTTACCCAGATACGCAGTATTTT	CASTNPSGYPDTQYF
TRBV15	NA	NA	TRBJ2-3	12	TGTGCCACCAGCAGAGATCTTATATCGCAGTATTTT	CATSRDLISQYF
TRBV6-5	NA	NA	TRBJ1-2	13	TGTGCCAGCAGTTACGGATTAGCGCGGGGCTACACCTTC	CASSYGLARGYTF
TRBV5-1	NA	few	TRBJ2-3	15	TGCGCCAGCAGCTTGGAAGGGAGGAGGACAGATACGCAGTATTTT	CASSLEGRRTDTQYF
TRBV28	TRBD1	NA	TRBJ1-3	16	TGTGCCAGCAGTCCAGGGACAGTCCTCTCTGGAAACACCATATATTTT	CASSPGTVLSGNTIYF
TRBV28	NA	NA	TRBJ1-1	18	TGTGCCGCACACCCCCGACCAGGGGCAGGTATGTTGGACACTGAAGCTTTCTTT	CAAHPRPGAGMLDTEAFF
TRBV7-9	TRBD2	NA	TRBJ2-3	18	TGTGCCAGCAGCTTTGGACTAGCGGGAGCCTTTAGCACAGATACGCAGTATTTT	CASSFGLAGAFSTDTQYF
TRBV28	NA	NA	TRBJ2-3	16	TGTGCCAGCAGCCCCCCCCCGAGCACTAGCACAGATACGCAGTATTTT	CASSPPPSTSTDTQYF
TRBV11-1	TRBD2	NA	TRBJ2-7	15	TGTGCCAGCGCGACTAGCGTGGGGAGCTCCTACGAGCAGTACTTC	CASATSVGSSYEQYF
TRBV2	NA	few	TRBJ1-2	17	TGTGCCAGCAGTGGGGGAAAACCGGGACACTCGTTTAGTGGCTACACCTTC	CASSGGKPGHSFSGYTF
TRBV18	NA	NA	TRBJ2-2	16	TGTGCCAGCTCACCGGTAGGGGCGACGAACACCGGGGAGCTGTTTTTT	CASSPVGATNTGELFF
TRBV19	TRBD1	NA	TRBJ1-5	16	TGTGCCAGTAGTCTGTTCACGGACAGGGCGAATCAGCCCCAGCATTTT	CASSLFTDRANQPQHF
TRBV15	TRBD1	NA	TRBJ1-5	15	TGTGCCACCAGCAGAGATACAGGGGCGTACCAGCCCCAGCATTTT	CATSRDTGAYQPQHF
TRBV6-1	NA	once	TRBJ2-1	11	TGTGCCAGCAACGAGTACAATGAGCAGTTCTTC	CASNEYNEQFF
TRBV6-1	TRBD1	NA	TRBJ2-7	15	TGTGCCAGCAGTGCGCAGGGGGCTACACCCTACGAGCAGTACTTC	CASSAQGATPYEQYF